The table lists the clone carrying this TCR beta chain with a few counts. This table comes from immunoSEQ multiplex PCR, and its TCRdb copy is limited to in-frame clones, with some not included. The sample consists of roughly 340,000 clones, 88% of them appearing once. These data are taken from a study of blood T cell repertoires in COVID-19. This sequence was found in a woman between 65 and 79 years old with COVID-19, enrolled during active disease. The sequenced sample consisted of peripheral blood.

The CDR3 DNA reads as TGTGCCAGCAGCCCCGACAGGGTCGGGACCGGGGAGCTGTTTTTT. It translates to CASSPDRVGTGELFF. V gene TRBV7-8 combines with J gene TRBJ2-2; 7 bases are a match to TRBD1. This CDR3 contains 15 residues. V shed 5 bases and J 5 bases; nucleotides not matched to a gene: 8. Germline CDR1 reads SGHVS; CDR2 reads FQNEAQ.